These T cell receptor beta chains were read from a single sample in a study of T cell repertoires in cytomegalovirus infection. TCRdb re-analysed the reads in MiXCR, keeping a single row per CDR3 protein. The sample records 830,000 or so distinct CDR3 sequences, roughly 33% being singletons. These receptors lack a known antigen. Here the sequenced sample was cultured CD8+ T cells from PBMCs, taken from culture after CMV antigen stimulation. These receptors were obtained from a human donor in good health (CMV status not recorded). Some clones in this sample may be carry-over from other donors' samples. Both conserved end residues are part of each CDR3. D genes are given only for firm matches. Expanded clones are given a class, and other clones once, few, many or no size at all.

TRBV3-1	-	TRBJ2-1	TRBD2	CASSQVVAGGDPSPSSYNEQFF	TGTGCCAGCAGCCAAGTCGTAGCGGGGGGGGATCCCTCCCCTAGCTCCTACAATGAGCAGTTCTTC
TRBV6-6	-	TRBJ2-5	TRBD2	CASSTSSGGETQYF	TGTGCCAGCAGTACTTCTAGCGGGGGAGAGACCCAGTACTTC
TRBV4-1	-	TRBJ2-1	-	CASSQEVVYEQFF	TGCGCCAGCAGCCAAGAGGTAGTCTATGAGCAGTTCTTC
TRBV4-1	few	TRBJ1-6	-	CASSPPGRSPLHF	TGTGCCAGCAGCCCACCGGGACGATCACCCCTCCACTTT
TRBV10-3	few	TRBJ1-1	-	CAISESAGGAEAFF	TGTGCCATCAGTGAGTCAGCGGGCGGAGCTGAAGCTTTCTTT
TRBV6-5	-	TRBJ1-4	-	CASSYGGGGDEKLFF	TGTGCCAGCAGTTACGGAGGGGGGGGGGATGAAAAACTGTTTTTT
TRBV7-8	-	TRBJ2-5	-	CASSPGSAKETQYF	TGTGCCAGCAGCCCCGGGTCCGCGAAAGAGACCCAGTACTTC
TRBV2	-	TRBJ2-5	-	CASSEARTAQETQYF	TGTGCCAGCAGTGAAGCGCGGACAGCGCAAGAGACCCAGTACTTC
TRBV7-9	many	TRBJ2-6	-	CASSFPLDRDDVLTF	TGTGCCAGCAGCTTTCCCCTCGACCGGGACGACGTCCTGACTTTC
TRBV3-1	many	TRBJ2-2	TRBD1	CASSSFSGTGNSRELFF	TGTGCCAGCAGCTCATTCTCCGGGACAGGGAATAGCCGGGAGCTGTTTTTT
TRBV12-3/TRBV12-4	-	TRBJ2-2	-	CASSLGLRELFF	TGTGCCAGCAGCCTAGGACTGAGGGAGCTGTTTTTT
TRBV6-2/TRBV6-3	-	TRBJ2-1	TRBD1	CASSYSTRDRGYNEQFF	TGTGCCAGCAGTTACTCGACACGAGACAGGGGTTACAATGAGCAGTTCTTC
TRBV19	-	TRBJ2-1	-	CASSIIRDIYNEQFF	TGTGCCAGTAGTATCATCCGGGACATATACAATGAGCAGTTCTTC
TRBV7-2	many	TRBJ2-1	-	CASSYGLMLNEQFF	TGTGCCAGCAGCTATGGACTAATGTTAAATGAGCAGTTCTTC
TRBV6-5	-	TRBJ2-1	TRBD2	CASRERGSSSYNEQFF	TGTGCCAGCAGGGAGCGGGGCAGTTCCTCCTACAATGAGCAGTTCTTC
TRBV7-6	-	TRBJ2-1	TRBD2	CASSYLAGTNNEQFF	TGTGCCAGCAGCTACCTAGCGGGGACAAACAATGAGCAGTTCTTC
TRBV27	few	TRBJ2-7	TRBD1	CASTIGQGFNEQYF	TGTGCCAGCACCATCGGACAGGGATTCAACGAGCAGTACTTC
TRBV13	few	TRBJ1-1	-	CASSFVTRTEAFF	TGTGCCAGCAGCTTCGTAACGCGGACTGAAGCTTTCTTT
TRBV7-7	many	TRBJ2-2	-	CASSLGTHVTGELFF	TGTGCTAGCAGCTTAGGGACCCATGTCACCGGGGAGCTGTTTTTT
TRBV6-1	few	TRBJ2-1	TRBD2	CASPIGLAGEIPYNEQFF	TGTGCCAGCCCGATAGGACTAGCGGGGGAGATCCCCTACAATGAGCAGTTCTTC
TRBV7-6	many	TRBJ2-1	TRBD2	CASSLDGGGSYNEQFF	TGTGCCAGCAGCTTAGATGGCGGGGGCTCCTACAATGAGCAGTTCTTC
TRBV15	-	TRBJ2-2	-	CATSRRTENTGELFF	TGTGCCACCAGCAGACGCACCGAGAACACCGGGGAGCTGTTTTTT
TRBV27	-	TRBJ2-3	TRBD2	CASTELAGGLLSTDTQYF	TGTGCCAGCACCGAACTAGCGGGGGGCCTCTTGAGCACAGATACGCAGTATTTT
TRBV13	-	TRBJ2-5	TRBD2	CASSLVGLADGEETQYF	TGTGCCAGCAGCTTAGTGGGACTAGCGGATGGGGAAGAGACCCAGTACTTC
TRBV7-9	many	TRBJ2-3	TRBD2	CASSFPGLAGTDTQYF	TGTGCCAGCAGCTTCCCGGGACTAGCGGGCACAGATACGCAGTATTTT
TRBV6-8	once	TRBJ1-6	TRBD1	CASQAGQGATSPLHF	TGTGCCAGCCAGGCGGGACAGGGGGCGACTTCACCCCTCCACTTT
TRBV19	few	TRBJ1-1	TRBD1	CASSIHWTGSTEAFF	TGTGCCAGTAGTATCCATTGGACAGGTAGCACTGAAGCTTTCTTT